Given below is one TCR beta chain in context. Its antigen is still unknown. The protocol was immunoSEQ multiplex PCR, while the TCRdb copy is restricted to in-frame clones and leaves out a portion. The sample has tens of thousands of clones; approximately 84% are singletons. This entry belongs to a study of STAT3 mutations in large granular lymphocyte leukemia. Study overall: Immunosuppressive therapy was given to more than half of T-LGLL patients.

With V trimmed by 5 bases and J by 1 base, 7 bases remained unmatched. Germline V gives CDR1 SGHTA, CDR2 FQGNSA. CDR3 length: 16 amino acids. General study results and limits: In some patients, a small highly pathogenic clone possibly went undetected. Clonal expansion was inferred from other time points because no sample existed at each clone's first appearance. At least one immunodominant TCR beta clonotype appeared in every T-cell large granular lymphocyte leukemia patient.

The chain has TRBV7-2 and TRBJ2-2; 7 positions agree with TRBD2. The material sequenced was peripheral blood mononuclear cells. The receptor's source is a man in his sixties with T-cell large granular lymphocyte leukemia. Some clones in this sample may be carry-over from other donors' samples. DNA for the CDR3: TGTGCCAGCAGCCCTCGGTGGGGGGGGAACACCGGGGAGCTGTTTTTT. It yields the protein CASSPRWGGNTGELFF.